This passage covers 20 T cell receptor beta chains from one sample sequenced in a study of OX40 agonist ivuxolimab in advanced cancers. Generated by immunoSEQ multiplex PCR, the TCRdb table keeps only in-frame clones and is missing some. The data hold under 45,000 clones, with around three quarters observed a single time. Sample: CD4+ or CD8+ T cells sorted from blood, taken in a trial of the OX40 agonist ivuxolimab. The receptor set was obtained from an adult with an advanced solid tumor such as melanoma, head and neck, liver or kidney cancer.

The chain joins TRBV7-8 to TRBJ2-4; TRBD2 might be the D (5 bases). CDR3 length: 13 amino acids. CDR1 SGHVS and CDR2 FQNEAQ come from the germline V gene. Trimming cost V 5 bases and J 7 bases, with 12 bases left between them. This CDR3 reads CASSVGRGNIQYF. For the CDR3, the DNA is TGTGCCAGCAGCGTAGGCCGCGGGAACATTCAGTACTTC.

The V gene is TRBV9, the J gene TRBJ2-1; 10 positions agree with TRBD1. J lost 5 bases, V lost 3 bases, and 5 bases had no gene match. Germline CDR1 reads SGDLS; CDR2 reads YYNGEE. CDR3 length: 15 residues. The CDR3 here is CASSDTGTGDNEQFF. The CDR3 coding sequence is TGTGCCAGCAGCGATACCGGGACAGGGGACAATGAGCAGTTCTTC.

J is TRBJ2-3 and V is TRBV9, with D perhaps matching TRBD1 (5 bases). This CDR3 is 13 amino acids long. CDR1 is SGDLS and CDR2 is YYNGEE in the germline V gene. V was pared by 3 bases and J by 10 bases, with 15 bases between. The CDR3 here is CASSGLSLGAQYF. The DNA of the CDR3 is TGTGCCAGCAGCGGGCTTTCCTTAGGGGCGCAGTATTTT.

The rearrangement uses TRBV29-1 and TRBJ1-2; no reliable D call. Germline-derived CDR1 and CDR2 are SQVTM and ANQGSEA. With 6 bases removed from V and 5 bases from J, the gap between germline ends came to 19 bases. This CDR3 has 14 amino acids. CDR3 nucleotides: TGCAGCGTGAGGCAGCCAGAAAACTTTTATGGCTACACCTTC. Amino acid sequence: CSVRQPENFYGYTF.

This sequence joins TRBV6-1 and TRBJ2-7; no clear D gene. The germline V gene encodes CDR1 MNHNS and CDR2 SASEGT. V shed 2 bases and J shed 5 bases, with 10 bases lying between them. CDR3 length: 13 amino acids. The CDR3 reads CASSEYGDDEQYV. The CDR3 DNA is TGTGCCAGCAGTGAATATGGTGACGACGAGCAGTACGTC.

This clone is judged medium-sized (0.01 to 0.1%). The chain links TRBV6-4 to TRBJ2-1; 9 positions match TRBD1. The CDR3 loop spans 16 amino acids. With 5 bases clipped from V and 3 bases from J, the junction kept 8 bases outside the gene matches. CDR1 and CDR2 from the germline V gene are MRHNA and SNTAGT. In DNA form, the CDR3 reads TGTGCCAGCAGTCGAGACGGGACAGGGAACTACAATGAGCAGTTCTTC. This encodes CASSRDGTGNYNEQFF.

In this sample, this clone turned up a few times. The chain carries TRBV7-9 and TRBJ2-7, with 10 bases identical to TRBD2. Germline loops: CDR1 SEHNR, CDR2 FQNEAQ (reference sequence). The CDR3 is 15 residues long. V shed 5 bases, J shed 2 bases, and the junction held 6 bases outside the gene matches. The CDR3 region is CASSQGSGGAYEQYF. CDR3 nucleotides: TGTGCCAGCAGCCAAGGGAGCGGGGGGGCCTACGAGCAGTACTTC.

This chain links TRBV19 with TRBJ2-2, with D possibly matching TRBD2 (5 bases). This CDR3 region has 17 residues. Germline CDR1 and CDR2: LNHDA and SQIVND (reference sequence). V lost 1 base and J 7 bases, leaving 19 bases between the germline ends. CDR3 sequence reads: CASSIARTLRSGGELFF. CDR3 nucleotide sequence: TGTGCCAGTAGTATAGCTAGGACTTTACGATCCGGCGGGGAGCTGTTTTTT.

This clone was observed many times. This chain connects TRBV5-6 to TRBJ2-3; maybe TRBD2 (6 bases). This CDR3 spans 15 amino acids. The germline V and J ends were trimmed by 0 bases and 6 bases, with 14 bases remaining between them. Germline CDR1 reads SGHDT; CDR2 reads YYEEEE. CDR3 bases: TGTGCCAGCAGCTTGGCAGGTGCGGGGATGGATACGCAGTATTTT. It encodes CASSLAGAGMDTQYF. The full variable domain, rest sourced from reference TRBV5-6 and TRBJ2-3, is DAGVTQSPTHLIKTRGQQVTLRCSPKSGHDTVSWYQQALGQGPQFIFQYYEEEERQRGNFPDRFSGHQFPNYSSELNVNALLLGDSALYLCASSLAGAGMDTQYFGPGTRLTVL.

J is TRBJ1-1 and V is TRBV7-9, with D hard to call. V was pared by 1 base and J by 12 bases, with 12 bases between. CDR1 SEHNR and CDR2 FQNEAQ come from the germline V gene (reference sequence). The CDR3 spans 12 residues. CDR3 in amino acids: CASSLVAERTFF. The CDR3 DNA sequence: TGTGCCAGCAGCTTAGTGGCAGAAAGGACTTTCTTT.

CDR3 residues: CASSSLAGELKETQYF. The DNA for the CDR3 is TGTGCCAGCAGCAGTCTAGCGGGGGAATTAAAAGAGACCCAGTACTTC. The chain joins TRBV7-2 to TRBJ2-5; 10 bases fit TRBD2. The germline V gene encodes CDR1 SGHTA and CDR2 FQGNSA. V lost 5 bases to trimming and J lost 3 bases; unmatched junction nucleotides: 9. The CDR3 has 16 amino acids.

The rearrangement joins TRBV6-6 to TRBJ2-1; unclear D gene. The germline CDR1 and CDR2 sequences are MNHNY and SVGAGI (reference sequence). The V gene lost 5 bases and the J gene lost 4 bases, with 6 bases spanning the gap. The CDR3 has 12 residues. The DNA for the CDR3 is TGTGCCAGCAGTAAACTTTACAATGAGCAGTTCTTC. Its protein is CASSKLYNEQFF.

V is TRBV7-3 and J is TRBJ1-5; 9 bases agree with TRBD1. The length of the CDR3 is 15 residues. The V gene's germline CDR1 is SGHTA and CDR2 FQGTGA. With V trimmed by 5 bases and J by 4 bases, 6 bases remained unmatched. CDR3 region: CASSRGTGPNQPQHF. CDR3 coding DNA: TGTGCCAGCAGCAGAGGGACAGGGCCAAATCAGCCCCAGCATTTT.

This clone is medium-sized. The chain links TRBV2 to TRBJ1-4; no reliable D call. Germline CDR1 and CDR2: SNHLY and FYNNEI. V was trimmed by 6 bases and J by 5 bases, leaving 16 bases between them. CDR3 length equals 15 residues. The CDR3 loop reads CASRAFGRLNEKLFF. The CDR3 DNA follows: TGTGCCAGCAGGGCCTTTGGACGGCTGAATGAAAAACTGTTTTTT.

J is TRBJ2-2 and V is TRBV27, with a tentative D call TRBD1 (6 bases). CDR1 MNHEY and CDR2 SMNVEV come from the germline V gene (reference sequence). The CDR3 covers 11 residues. The germline V and J ends were trimmed by 11 bases and 5 bases, with 9 bases remaining between them. The CDR3 coding sequence is TGTGCCGCAGGGACAACCGGGGAGCTGTTTTTT. Amino acid sequence: CAAGTTGELFF.

The J gene is TRBJ2-5, the V gene TRBV12-5, with D hard to call. Trimming pared 6 bases from V and 5 bases from J, leaving 13 bases between. The CDR3 sequence is 13 residues long. The germline V gene has CDR1 LGHNT and CDR2 FRNRAP. The CDR3 region is CASGPEGLETQYF. The CDR3 DNA is TGTGCTAGTGGCCCGGAAGGTTTGGAGACCCAGTACTTC.

The table lists this clone with a few counts. This chain connects TRBV11-2 to TRBJ2-4; the D is unclear. The CDR3 length is 13 residues. The ends were cut back, 1 base at V and 2 bases at J, with 3 bases in the middle. Per the germline V gene, CDR1 is SGHAT and CDR2 is FQNNGV. CDR3 in DNA: TGTGCCAGCAGCTTAGGGTCCAAAAACATTCAGTACTTC. Amino acids: CASSLGSKNIQYF.

This chain joins TRBV6-6 and TRBJ2-6; D is undetermined. Trimming shortened V by 4 bases and J by 4 bases, and 8 bases separated the two germline ends. Germline loops: CDR1 MNHNY, CDR2 SVGAGI (reference sequence). The length of the CDR3 is 14 residues. CDR3 DNA: TGTGCCAGCAGTTCTTCAGGCGGGGCCAACGTCCTGACTTTC. Amino acids: CASSSSGGANVLTF.

The chain couples TRBV5-3 to TRBJ1-2; 10 bases are a match to TRBD1. TRBV5-3 is an open reading frame whose function is uncertain. The CDR3 is 19 amino acids. With V trimmed by 2 bases and J by 4 bases, 17 bases remained unmatched. The CDR3 bases are TGTGCCAGAAGCTTTGGCGTCGTTGGTGGACAGGGGGTTTCCTATGGCTACACCTTC. Its translation is CARSFGVVGGQGVSYGYTF.

The CDR3 nucleotides read TGTGCCAGCAGTTTACTGGGGAAGAACACTGAAGCTTTCTTT. It specifies CASSLLGKNTEAFF. The chain employs TRBV27 and TRBJ1-1; the D is unclear. V gave up 2 bases and J gave up 1 base, with 8 bases separating them. Germline loops: CDR1 MNHEY, CDR2 SMNVEV (reference sequence). This CDR3 region has 14 residues.